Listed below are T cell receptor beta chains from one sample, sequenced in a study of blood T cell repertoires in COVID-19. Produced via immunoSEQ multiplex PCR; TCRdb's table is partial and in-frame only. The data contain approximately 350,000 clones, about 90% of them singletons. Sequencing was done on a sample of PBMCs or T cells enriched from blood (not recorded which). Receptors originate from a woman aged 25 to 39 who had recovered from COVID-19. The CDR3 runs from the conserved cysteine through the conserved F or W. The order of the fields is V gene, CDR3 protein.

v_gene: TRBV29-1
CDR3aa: CSVVTDTQYF

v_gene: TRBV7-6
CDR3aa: CASSINIDSITEAFF

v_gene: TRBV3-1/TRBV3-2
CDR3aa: CASSRQLAGGGTDTQYF

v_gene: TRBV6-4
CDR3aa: CASSAVTGSGELFF

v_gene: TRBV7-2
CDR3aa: CASSLVRLAVYNEQFF

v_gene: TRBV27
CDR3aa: CASSFGGNTEAFF

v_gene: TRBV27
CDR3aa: CASSLSYRYGYTF

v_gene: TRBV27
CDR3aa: CASSQYRLPRSGANVLTF

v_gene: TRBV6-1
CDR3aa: CASSEGFGGAEKLFF

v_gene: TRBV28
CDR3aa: CASSWGTGWGTEAFF

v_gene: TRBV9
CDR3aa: CASSVTSGDTGELFF

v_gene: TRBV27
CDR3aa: CASTPGVGTEAFF

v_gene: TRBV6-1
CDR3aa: CASSEAVGTTNEQFF

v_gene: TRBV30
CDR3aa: CAWSTRSGSPLHF

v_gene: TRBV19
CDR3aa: CASTDTYSGNTIYF

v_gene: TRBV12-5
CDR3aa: CASGQDRGGETQYF

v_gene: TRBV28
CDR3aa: CASSSQGAHTQYF

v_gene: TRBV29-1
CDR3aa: CSVERLAGVENEQFF

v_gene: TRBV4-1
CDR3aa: CASSHPDGQGRYTGELFF

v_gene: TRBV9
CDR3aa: CASSPEGATTDTQYF

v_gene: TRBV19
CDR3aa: CASSPFNGGAYEQYF

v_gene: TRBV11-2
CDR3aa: CASSLETGIGAEAFF

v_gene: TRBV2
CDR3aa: CASSVRERETDTQYF